This T cell receptor (beta chain) was profiled in a study of blood T cell repertoires in COVID-19. CDR1 MNHEY and CDR2 SVGAGI come from the germline V gene. The ends were cut back, 2 bases at V and 3 bases at J, with 11 bases in the middle. This CDR3 is built from 14 residues. Original handling: Using reference gene primer amplification, nucleated cell counts were estimated. Generated by immunoSEQ multiplex PCR, the TCRdb table keeps only in-frame clones and is missing some. Clone size and V and J calls were adopted from that table, with D and trimming inferred from the DNA. The sample consists of about 52,000 clones, about four fifths of them appearing once. Followed over time, Seattle patients had been enrolled while infection was active.

The material sequenced was peripheral blood. This receptor was identified in a woman aged 80 or older with COVID-19, enrolled during active disease. The chain links TRBV6-5 to TRBJ2-7; perhaps TRBD2 as D (5 bases). CDR3 in amino acids: CASSYHASYYEQYF. Written as DNA, the CDR3 is TGTGCCAGCAGTTACCATGCTAGCTACTACGAGCAGTACTTC.